Presented here are 31 T cell receptor beta chains from one specimen sequenced in a study of blood T cell repertoires in COVID-19. Method: immunoSEQ multiplex PCR; TCRdb's copy keeps in-frame clones and lacks some. The table lists about 130,000 clones, roughly 85% of them singletons. The sequenced sample consisted of peripheral blood. These receptors all come from a man older than 75 with active or convalescent COVID-19.

The chain carries TRBV27 and TRBJ2-3; no firm D call. In germline, CDR1 is MNHEY, CDR2 SMNVEV (reference sequence). Trimming removed 0 bases from V and 3 bases from J, with 4 bases in between. The CDR3 spans 13 residues. The CDR3, as DNA: TGTGCCAGCAGTTTATCCCGGACAGATACGCAGTATTTT. Translated, it gives CASSLSRTDTQYF.

This sequence joins TRBV28 and TRBJ1-2, with D possibly TRBD1 on 5 matching bases. This CDR3 has 14 residues. The V end was cut by 4 bases, the J end by 3 bases, with 12 bases between. Germline V CDR1 and CDR2: MDHEN, SYDVKM. CDR3: CASSSKNRYYGYTF. CDR3 coding DNA: TGTGCCAGCAGTTCCAAGAACAGGTACTATGGCTACACCTTC.

This sequence joins TRBV20-1 and TRBJ1-5; perhaps TRBD1 as D (6 bases). V was clipped by 3 bases and J by 3 bases, with 18 bases between them. This CDR3 region has 16 residues. Germline V lookup: CDR1 DFQATT, CDR2 SNEGSKA (reference sequence). This CDR3 is CSASVVGAGNNQPQHF. As DNA, the CDR3 is TGCAGTGCTAGTGTGGTGGGGGCCGGGAACAATCAGCCCCAGCATTTT.

The CDR3 coding sequence is TGTGCCAGCAGTACGAGGCTTAGCAATCAGCCCCAGCATTTT. This sequence encodes CASSTRLSNQPQHF. This sequence joins TRBV6-5 and TRBJ1-5, with D hard to call. Trimming left V 5 bases short and J 0 bases short, with 8 bases between. Germline values: CDR1 MNHEY, CDR2 SVGAGI. The CDR3 extends over 14 amino acids.

This clone was picked up one time. The chain uses TRBV7-2 and TRBJ1-5; D is uncertain. With 5 bases removed from V and 0 bases from J, the gap between germline ends came to 11 bases. In germline, CDR1 is SGHTA, CDR2 FQGNSA. The CDR3 is 15 residues long. The CDR3 coding sequence is TGTGCCAGCAGCCCGCAAAGTAGTAGCAATCAGCCCCAGCATTTT. Its translation: CASSPQSSSNQPQHF.

The rearrangement uses TRBV15 and TRBJ2-7; D might be TRBD1 (5 bases). Germline V lookup: CDR1 LNHNV, CDR2 YYDKDF (reference sequence). CDR3 length: 15 residues. V was pared by 0 bases and J by 4 bases, with 13 bases between. The CDR3 loop is CATSRDIQALYEQYF. DNA for the CDR3: TGTGCCACCAGCAGAGATATACAGGCTTTATACGAGCAGTACTTC. The whole variable domain, filled in from reference TRBV15 and TRBJ2-7, reads DAMVIQNPRYQVTQFGKPVTLSCSQTLNHNVMYWYQQKSSQAPKLLFHYYDKDFNNEADTPDNFQSRRPNTSFCFLDIRSPGLGDTAMYLCATSRDIQALYEQYFGPGTRLTVT.

This chain uses TRBV25-1 with TRBJ2-3; D is ambiguous. Trimming pared 7 bases from V and 3 bases from J, leaving 5 bases between. In germline, CDR1 is MGHDK, CDR2 SYGVNS. The CDR3 runs to 11 residues. The CDR3, as DNA: TGTGCCAGCAAACTGACAGATACGCAGTATTTT. It yields the protein CASKLTDTQYF.

This clone has just a few counts. V is TRBV9 and J is TRBJ2-2; D is uncertain. V was clipped by 4 bases and J by 3 bases, with 16 bases between them. CDR3 length: 16 residues. Germline values: CDR1 SGDLS, CDR2 YYNGEE. The CDR3 region is CASSLIQVTDTGELFF. The CDR3 nucleotides read TGTGCCAGCAGCTTAATCCAGGTTACGGACACCGGGGAGCTGTTTTTT. Full variable domain (rest looked up from reference TRBV9 and TRBJ2-2): DSGVTQTPKHLITATGQRVTLRCSPRSGDLSVYWYQQSLDQGLQFLIQYYNGEERAKGNILERFSAQQFPDLHSELNLSSLELGDSALYFCASSLIQVTDTGELFFGEGSRLTVL.

This chain uses TRBV5-1 with TRBJ1-6; 7 bases match TRBD1. Looked up from germline, CDR1 is SGHRS and CDR2 is YFSETQ. V shed 4 bases and J 10 bases; nucleotides not matched to a gene: 8. This CDR3 contains 14 residues. The CDR3 nucleotides are TGCGCCAGCAGCGGGACAGTTAGTAGCTCACCCCTCCACTTT. Translating it yields CASSGTVSSSPLHF.

V gene TRBV5-4 combines with J gene TRBJ2-1; 7 bases fit TRBD2. Per germline, CDR1 SGHNT and CDR2 YYREEE (reference sequence). Trimming took 2 bases from V and 5 from J; bases not matched to a gene: 4. The CDR3 runs 14 residues. CDR3 loop: CASSLRLADNEQFF. The CDR3 bases are TGTGCCAGCAGCTTACGGCTAGCGGACAATGAGCAGTTCTTC.

CDR3 in DNA: TGCGCCAGCAGCTTGGGTTTAGTACGCTCCTACGAGCAGTACTTC. Its protein product is CASSLGLVRSYEQYF. This sequence joins TRBV5-1 and TRBJ2-7; unclear D gene. CDR1 and CDR2 from the germline V gene are SGHRS and YFSETQ. The CDR3 is 15 amino acids. Trimming left V 0 bases short and J 0 bases short, with 10 bases between. The complete variable domain, with remaining parts taken from reference TRBV5-1 and TRBJ2-7, reads KAGVTQTPRYLIKTRGQQVTLSCSPISGHRSVSWYQQTPGQGLQFLFEYFSETQRNKGNFPGRFSGRQFSNSRSEMNVSTLELGDSALYLCASSLGLVRSYEQYFGPGTRLTVT.

The DNA for the CDR3 is TGTGCCAGCAGCTTAGGTGGGGGGGCCGGGGATACGCAGTATTTT. This translates into CASSLGGGAGDTQYF. The chain recombines TRBV11-2 with TRBJ2-3, with D maybe TRBD2 (7 bases). The germline gives CDR1 SGHAT, CDR2 FQNNGV. V was trimmed by 1 base and J by 6 bases, leaving 14 bases between them. This CDR3 region has 15 residues.

The chain employs TRBV25-1 and TRBJ2-5; D might be TRBD1 (5 bases). The V end was cut by 1 base, the J end by 5 bases, with 8 bases between. Germline loops: CDR1 MGHDK, CDR2 SYGVNS. The CDR3 runs to 13 residues. The DNA of the CDR3 is TGTGCCAGCAGTGAATGGGGCAAGGAGACCCAGTACTTC. This sequence encodes CASSEWGKETQYF.

The V gene is TRBV9, the J gene TRBJ2-2, with 11 bases lining up with TRBD2. J lost 7 bases, V lost 3 bases, and 5 bases had no gene match. Germline lookup yields CDR1 SGDLS and CDR2 YYNGEE. CDR3 length: 15 amino acids. The CDR3 nucleotides read TGTGCCAGCAGCGCTAGCGGGGGGTATGGCGGGGAGCTGTTTTTT. This translates into CASSASGGYGGELFF.

This chain uses TRBV7-6 with TRBJ1-4, with 10 bases aligning to TRBD1. Germline lookup yields CDR1 SGHVS and CDR2 FNYEAQ. The J segment lost 4 bases and the V segment lost 4 bases, leaving 3 bases of the junction unmatched. This CDR3 comprises 15 residues. CDR3 in DNA: TGTGCCAGCAGCTCCGGGACAGGGGTTAATGAAAAACTGTTTTTT. The encoded protein is CASSSGTGVNEKLFF. The full variable domain, rest sourced from reference TRBV7-6 and TRBJ1-4, is GAGVSQSPRYKVTKRGQDVALRCDPISGHVSLYWYRQALGQGPEFLTYFNYEAQQDKSGLPNDRFSAERPEGSISTLTIQRTEQRDSAMYRCASSSGTGVNEKLFFGSGTQLSVL.

The V gene is TRBV5-1, the J gene TRBJ2-7; maybe TRBD1 (6 bases). Trimming removed 0 bases from V and 6 bases from J, with 16 bases in between. This CDR3 has 15 amino acids. Germline V CDR1 and CDR2: SGHRS, YFSETQ. The CDR3, as DNA: TGCGCCAGCAGCTTGGAAGGTCAGGGGCCGGGCGAGCAGTACTTC. Translation gives CASSLEGQGPGEQYF.

The chain uses TRBV10-2 and TRBJ1-6; 9 bases agree with TRBD1. Germline V CDR1 and CDR2: WSHSY, SAAADI. The V and J ends lost 4 bases and 7 bases, in that order; junction bases with no gene match: 8. This CDR3 is 16 amino acids long. CDR3 sequence (DNA): TGCGCCAGCAGTGTGACAGGGGGTCTTGGGAATTCACCCCTCCACTTT. Protein sequence: CASSVTGGLGNSPLHF.

This chain joins TRBV7-2 and TRBJ2-5; D perhaps matches TRBD2 (6 bases). This CDR3 region has 14 residues. Germline CDR1 SGHTA, CDR2 FQGNSA. Trimming took off 5 bases at V and 1 base at J, with 11 bases between the two ends. CDR3 sequence: CASSTSGAQETQYF. The CDR3 DNA sequence: TGTGCCAGCAGCACCTCGGGAGCCCAAGAGACCCAGTACTTC.

V is TRBV5-1 and J is TRBJ1-1; weak D call: TRBD1 (5 bases). Trimming removed 2 bases from V and 7 bases from J, with 6 bases in between. Looked up from germline, CDR1 is SGHRS and CDR2 is YFSETQ. This CDR3 spans 11 amino acids. In DNA, the CDR3 is TGCGCCAGCAGCTTAGACAGTGAAGCTTTCTTT. Translating it yields CASSLDSEAFF.

This rearrangement joins TRBV30 to TRBJ1-6; D gene unclear. V was trimmed by 0 bases and J by 10 bases, leaving 13 bases between them. This CDR3 spans 14 amino acids. Germline assignment: CDR1 GTSNPN and CDR2 SVGIG (reference sequence). In DNA form, the CDR3 reads TGTGCCTGGAGTGTACTGGGAGGTAGCTCACCCCTCCACTTT. Translation gives CAWSVLGGSSPLHF.

The V call is TRBV7-3, the J call TRBJ2-7, with D possibly TRBD1 on 6 matching bases. The V and J ends lost 2 bases and 0 bases respectively, with 20 bases between them. Germline V gene lookup returns CDR1 SGHTA and CDR2 FQGTGA. The CDR3 length is 18 residues. The CDR3 reads CASSLPADRPFSSYEQYF. The CDR3 DNA sequence: TGTGCCAGCAGCTTACCCGCTGACAGGCCCTTCAGCTCCTACGAGCAGTACTTC.

The CDR3 region is CASSGTGGNYGYTF. The CDR3 DNA reads TGTGCCAGCAGTGGTACAGGGGGTAACTATGGCTACACCTTC. The chain uses TRBV2 and TRBJ1-2, with TRBD1 matching over 8 bases. Germline values: CDR1 SNHLY, CDR2 FYNNEI. Trimming took 4 bases from V and 1 from J; bases not matched to a gene: 2. The CDR3 is 14 residues long.

The chain links TRBV29-1 to TRBJ2-2, with D tentatively TRBD2 (6 bases). Germline V gene lookup returns CDR1 SQVTM and CDR2 ANQGSEA. Between the trimmed V and J ends, which lost 3 bases and 6 bases, there was a span of 11 bases. CDR3 length: 13 amino acids. The CDR3 loop is CSVEGGSPGELFF. The CDR3 DNA is TGCAGCGTTGAGGGGGGAAGCCCCGGGGAGCTGTTTTTT.

The chain is built from TRBV7-2 and TRBJ2-3; 8 bases agree with TRBD2. This CDR3 has 16 residues. V shed 6 bases, J shed 2 bases, and the junction held 10 bases outside the gene matches. CDR1 is SGHTA and CDR2 is FQGNSA in the germline V gene. The DNA of the CDR3 is TGTGCCAGCAGACCCCACTTAGCGGGAACCACAGATACGCAGTATTTT. Its protein product is CASRPHLAGTTDTQYF. The full variable domain, in which reference TRBV7-2 and TRBJ2-3 provide the parts outside the CDR3, is GAGVSQSPSNKVTEKGKDVELRCDPISGHTALYWYRQSLGQGLEFLIYFQGNSAPDKSGLPSDRFSAERTGGSVSTLTIQRTQQEDSAVYLCASRPHLAGTTDTQYFGPGTRLTVL.

The rearrangement joins TRBV6-5 to TRBJ2-7; D perhaps matches TRBD2 (5 bases). Germline CDR1 is MNHEY and CDR2 is SVGAGI. CDR3 length: 14 residues. The ends were cut back, 5 bases at V and 2 bases at J, with 13 bases in the middle. The CDR3 DNA is TGTGCCAGCAGTCCACGGGGTGGCCCCTACGAGCAGTACTTC. Protein sequence: CASSPRGGPYEQYF.

The V gene is TRBV6-5, the J gene TRBJ1-1; possibly TRBD1 for D (5 bases). CDR1 and CDR2 from the germline V gene are MNHEY and SVGAGI. The V and J ends lost 5 bases and 0 bases respectively, with 13 bases between them. The CDR3 is made up of 15 amino acids. The CDR3 DNA reads as TGTGCCAGCAGTCGGCAGGGACTGGTGAACACTGAAGCTTTCTTT. It encodes CASSRQGLVNTEAFF.

The count of this clone is one. This rearrangement joins TRBV28 to TRBJ2-7, with D possibly being TRBD1 (5 bases). CDR1 and CDR2 from the germline V gene are MDHEN and SYDVKM. The CDR3 loop spans 13 amino acids. Trimming shortened V by 3 bases and J by 5 bases, and 11 bases separated the two germline ends. The chain's CDR3 is CASSFIRAHEQYF. The CDR3 nucleotides are TGTGCCAGCAGTTTCATCAGGGCCCACGAGCAGTACTTC.

The chain joins TRBV24-1 to TRBJ2-5, with D maybe TRBD1 (6 bases). Germline CDR1 and CDR2: KGHDR and SFDVKD. The CDR3 runs to 15 residues. V gave up 2 bases and J gave up 0 bases, with 9 bases separating them. CDR3 sequence reads: CATSDSGHYQETQYF. DNA of the CDR3: TGTGCCACCAGTGATTCGGGACACTACCAAGAGACCCAGTACTTC.

The chain uses TRBV5-4 and TRBJ2-3, with TRBD1 as a possible D gene (5 bases). The germline V and J ends were trimmed by 3 bases and 3 bases, with 8 bases remaining between them. Germline CDR1 and CDR2: SGHNT and YYREEE (reference sequence). There are 13 residues in the CDR3. CDR3 in amino acids: CASSSAGTDTQYF. The CDR3 DNA sequence: TGTGCCAGCAGCTCGGCAGGGACAGATACGCAGTATTTT.

This rearrangement joins TRBV6-5 to TRBJ2-7; the D gene is possibly TRBD2 (6 bases). CDR1 MNHEY and CDR2 SVGAGI come from the germline V gene. The CDR3 runs 15 residues. V shed 0 bases and J shed 3 bases, with 12 bases lying between them. The CDR3 is CASSYSVLEGYEQYF. The CDR3, as DNA: TGTGCCAGCAGTTACTCAGTTCTGGAGGGCTACGAGCAGTACTTC.

The chain carries TRBV7-2 and TRBJ2-7; 8 nucleotides line up with TRBD2. The CDR3 totals 15 residues. V shed 4 bases, J shed 3 bases, and the junction held 8 bases outside the gene matches. Germline values: CDR1 SGHTA, CDR2 FQGNSA. The chain's CDR3 is CASSSRTSYNYEQYF. Written as DNA, the CDR3 is TGTGCCAGCAGCTCCCGGACTAGCTATAACTACGAGCAGTACTTC.